The 20 T cell receptor beta chains reported below all come from one sample, sequenced in a study of blood T cell repertoires in COVID-19. Profiling relied on immunoSEQ multiplex PCR, and the TCRdb table lists in-frame clones only, not all of them. The sample includes over 100,000 clones, about nine tenths of them seen just once. Sequenced: peripheral blood. These receptors were obtained from a middle-aged man with acute or convalescent COVID-19.

In its sample, this clone was seen once. CDR3 coding DNA: TGTGCCAGCAACGGGAGGGGCTTTATAACCGGGGAGCTGTTTTTT. As protein: CASNGRGFITGELFF. The gene calls are TRBV6-5 and TRBJ2-2, with 8 bases lining up with TRBD2. The V gene's germline CDR1 is MNHEY and CDR2 SVGAGI. This CDR3 comprises 15 residues. With 7 bases clipped from V and 5 bases from J, the junction kept 9 bases outside the gene matches.

The CDR3 DNA sequence: TGTGCCAGCAGTGATCCATACACTGAAGCTTTCTTT. Its translation: CASSDPYTEAFF. The chain uses TRBV6-1 and TRBJ1-1; D remains unclear. The germline V gene encodes CDR1 MNHNS and CDR2 SASEGT. This CDR3 is 12 amino acids long. V lost 3 bases and J lost 3, with 5 bases in between.

This chain joins TRBV13 and TRBJ1-1; 9 bases agree with TRBD1. V lost 5 bases to trimming and J lost 2 bases; unmatched junction nucleotides: 6. CDR1 is PRHDT, CDR2 FYEKMQ, per germline (reference sequence). The CDR3 length is 15 residues. The CDR3 coding sequence is TGTGCCAGCAGCATCCAGGGACAGGGAAACACTGAAGCTTTCTTT. Its translation: CASSIQGQGNTEAFF.

This clone was found a few times. The chain employs TRBV28 and TRBJ1-2, with a weak D call TRBD1 (5 bases). CDR1 is MDHEN, CDR2 SYDVKM, per germline. CDR3 length: 12 amino acids. V gave up 8 bases and J gave up 0 bases, with 7 bases separating them. For the CDR3, the DNA is TGTGCCAGCCAGACAGCTAACTATGGCTACACCTTC. Translation gives CASQTANYGYTF.

The genes are TRBV19 and TRBJ1-3, with D unresolved. This CDR3 is built from 15 residues. V lost 3 bases to trimming and J lost 0 bases, with 9 bases between them. Germline-derived CDR1 and CDR2 are LNHDA and SQIVND (reference sequence). Here the CDR3 DNA reads TGTGCCAGTAGTATGTCACACGTCTCTGGAAACACCATATATTTT. It specifies CASSMSHVSGNTIYF.

This chain joins TRBV29-1 and TRBJ2-7; D not resolved. V was pared by 4 bases and J by 6 bases, with 16 bases between. Germline loops: CDR1 SQVTM, CDR2 ANQGSEA. CDR3 length: 13 residues. The CDR3: CSVALGLTLEQYF. The CDR3 DNA follows: TGCAGCGTTGCCCTGGGCCTGACGCTCGAGCAGTACTTC.

This chain links TRBV5-1 with TRBJ1-2; 8 bases match TRBD1. J gave up 8 bases and V 2 bases, and 2 bases lay outside the gene matches. Germline V gives CDR1 SGHRS, CDR2 YFSETQ. The CDR3 sequence is 12 residues long. As DNA, the CDR3 is TGCGCCAGCAGCTTACAGGGGGACGGCTACACCTTC. Translated, it gives CASSLQGDGYTF.

The rearrangement uses TRBV15 and TRBJ1-6; 7 bases are a match to TRBD1. Germline CDR1 reads LNHNV; CDR2 reads YYDKDF (reference sequence). The CDR3 sequence is 16 residues long. V trimming: 5 bases; J trimming: 6 bases; junction bases outside the gene matches: 10. CDR3 in amino acids: CATSRGEAGGNSPLHF. CDR3 nucleotides: TGTGCCACCAGCCGAGGGGAGGCAGGGGGTAATTCACCCCTCCACTTT.

V usage is TRBV9 and J usage is TRBJ2-3; unclear D gene. The germline V gene encodes CDR1 SGDLS and CDR2 YYNGEE. The germline V and J ends were trimmed by 4 bases and 7 bases, with 10 bases remaining between them. This CDR3 comprises 12 residues. CDR3 DNA sequence: TGTGCCAGCAGCACAGCACAAAATACGCAGTATTTT. Translating it yields CASSTAQNTQYF.

The rearrangement uses TRBV2 and TRBJ2-6, with D unresolved. This CDR3 has 16 residues. The V and J ends lost 3 bases and 0 bases respectively, with 9 bases between them. Germline V gene sequence: CDR1 SNHLY, CDR2 FYNNEI. CDR3 nucleotide sequence: TGTGCCAGCAGTGAGGGCCGGAACTCTGGGGCCAACGTCCTGACTTTC. Translated: CASSEGRNSGANVLTF.

This chain connects TRBV5-6 to TRBJ1-5; D not resolved. V lost 1 base, J lost 9 bases, and 11 bases lay in between. CDR1 and CDR2 (germline): SGHDT, YYEEEE. The CDR3 covers 13 residues. The CDR3 loop is CASSLWAKMPQHF. Written as DNA, the CDR3 is TGTGCCAGCAGCTTGTGGGCTAAGATGCCCCAGCATTTT.

V and J are TRBV4-1 and TRBJ1-1; D call uncertain. Germline-derived CDR1 and CDR2 are MGHRA and YSYEKL. V was clipped by 11 bases and J by 6 bases, with 19 bases between them. The length of the CDR3 is 13 residues. CDR3 sequence (DNA): TGCGCCGTTATTTGGGCCGTATCCGCTGAAGCTTTCTTT. Encoded protein: CAVIWAVSAEAFF.

The chain uses TRBV2 and TRBJ1-1; the match to TRBD1 covers 8 bases. The CDR3 consists of 14 residues. V lost 7 bases, J lost 1 base, and 5 bases stayed unmatched. The V gene's germline CDR1 is SNHLY and CDR2 FYNNEI. The CDR3 DNA reads TGTGCCAGCATTACTGGACAGGGGAACACTGAAGCTTTCTTT. It is translated as CASITGQGNTEAFF.

The V gene is TRBV11-2, the J gene TRBJ1-2, with 7 bases fitting TRBD1. This CDR3 comprises 15 residues. V dropped 4 bases and J dropped 5; count of bases not matched to a gene: 10. The germline V gene encodes CDR1 SGHAT and CDR2 FQNNGV. The CDR3 nucleotides read TGTGCCAGCAGCTCCTTAAGGACAGGTCGTTATGGCTACACCTTC. As protein: CASSSLRTGRYGYTF.

V usage is TRBV9 and J usage is TRBJ1-2; the D is unclear. V lost 5 bases, J lost 8 bases, and 19 bases lay in between. Germline loops: CDR1 SGDLS, CDR2 YYNGEE. The CDR3 covers 14 residues. The CDR3 protein is CASRPLGSWNGYTF. The CDR3 DNA follows: TGTGCCAGCAGACCACTAGGGAGCTGGAACGGCTACACCTTC.

The chain links TRBV7-6 to TRBJ1-1; D is undetermined. V lost 0 bases to trimming and J lost 1 base, with 6 bases between them. The CDR3 length is 14 residues. The germline V gene encodes CDR1 SGHVS and CDR2 FNYEAQ. The CDR3 spells CASSLAGRNTEAFF. CDR3 nucleotide sequence: TGTGCCAGCAGCTTAGCGGGCAGGAACACTGAAGCTTTCTTT.

CDR3 protein: CASSLNGLVPYEQYF. As DNA, the CDR3 is TGTGCCAGCAGTCTCAACGGACTAGTTCCCTACGAGCAGTACTTC. The chain couples TRBV27 to TRBJ2-7, with 7 positions matching TRBD2. CDR1 and CDR2 from the germline V gene are MNHEY and SMNVEV (reference sequence). V gave up 5 bases and J gave up 2 bases; unmatched junction bases: 9. The CDR3 is 15 amino acids.

The chain combines TRBV28 with TRBJ1-2; D remains unclear. In germline, CDR1 is MDHEN, CDR2 SYDVKM. V lost 2 bases and J lost 0, with 7 bases in between. The CDR3 runs 14 residues. CDR3 sequence: CASSLIHSNYGYTF. The CDR3, as DNA: TGTGCCAGCAGTTTAATTCACTCTAACTATGGCTACACCTTC.

This clone showed up just once. The J gene is TRBJ2-1, the V gene TRBV5-1, with 12 bases matching TRBD2. Germline V gene data show CDR1 as SGHRS and CDR2 as YFSETQ. Unmatched junction bases numbered 13, after V lost 0 bases and J lost 0 bases. CDR3 length: 21 residues. The chain's CDR3 is CASSLGITSGGPLGSYNEQFF. CDR3 DNA sequence: TGCGCCAGCAGCTTGGGCATAACTAGCGGGGGGCCTCTTGGCTCCTACAATGAGCAGTTCTTC.

The chain recombines TRBV7-8 with TRBJ1-1, with 11 nucleotides matching TRBD1. This CDR3 comprises 14 residues. The germline gives CDR1 SGHVS, CDR2 FQNEAQ. With 3 bases clipped from V and 7 bases from J, the junction kept 4 bases outside the gene matches. The CDR3 loop reads CASSFGQGASEAFF. CDR3 DNA: TGTGCCAGCAGCTTTGGACAGGGGGCTAGTGAAGCTTTCTTT.